The rows below give T cell receptor beta chains drawn from one sample of a study of CD8+ T cells in alopecia areata. The assay was immunoSEQ multiplex PCR, and TCRdb's table has in-frame clones only and misses some. This sample yields approximately 200,000 clones, of which 55% to 70% are seen a single time; approximately 0.69% belongs to the top ten. The input for sequencing was CD4+ T cells sorted from blood, taken at week 4, from a patient treated with tofacitinib. The source is a human donor with alopecia areata. CDR3s include the opening cysteine and the closing phenylalanine or tryptophan. A D gene is named only where the DNA matches it firmly. Clone size is given for some rows only: seen once, a few or many times, or a class if the clone is expanded.

D	size	V	J	CDR3	DNA
-	-	TRBV15	TRBJ2-3	CATSRDSGRGFTDTQYF	TGTGCCACCAGCAGAGATAGCGGCAGGGGGTTCACAGATACGCAGTATTTT
-	-	TRBV29-1	TRBJ2-5	CSVRGYQEAQYF	TGCAGCGTAAGGGGGTACCAAGAGGCCCAGTACTTC
TRBD1	-	TRBV15	TRBJ2-1	CATSRPGQGMNEQFF	TGTGCCACCAGCAGACCGGGACAGGGTATGAATGAGCAGTTCTTC
-	-	TRBV30	TRBJ2-1	CAWEPYNEQFF	TGTGCCTGGGAGCCCTACAATGAGCAGTTCTTC
-	-	TRBV29-1	TRBJ2-5	CSVTGEVETQYF	TGCAGCGTTACAGGGGAGGTGGAGACCCAGTACTTC
-	-	TRBV7-2	TRBJ2-3	CASSLIPTVDTQYF	TGTGCCAGCAGCTTAATTCCGACCGTAGATACGCAGTATTTT
-	-	TRBV7-2	TRBJ1-5	CASSLGLSNQPQHF	TGTGCCAGCAGCTTGGGTTTGAGCAATCAGCCCCAGCATTTT
-	-	TRBV7-2	TRBJ1-5	CASSWNGASNQPQHF	TGTGCCAGCAGCTGGAACGGGGCTAGCAATCAGCCCCAGCATTTT
TRBD1	-	TRBV4-1	TRBJ1-4	CASSQPGGDEKLFF	TGCGCCAGCAGCCAACCAGGGGGCGATGAAAAACTGTTTTTT
TRBD1	-	TRBV29-1	TRBJ1-2	CSGVRDRDHGYTF	TGCAGCGGCGTCCGGGACAGGGACCATGGCTACACCTTC
TRBD2	-	TRBV28	TRBJ2-7	CASTRRGLAGEYEQYF	TGTGCCAGCACCCGCCGGGGGCTAGCGGGAGAGTACGAGCAGTACTTC
TRBD1	-	TRBV5-1	TRBJ1-2	CASSLGQGASGYTF	TGCGCCAGCAGCCTGGGACAGGGGGCGTCTGGCTACACCTTC
TRBD2	-	TRBV18	TRBJ2-1	CASSPPAGGPYNEQFF	TGTGCCAGCTCACCACCGGCGGGAGGCCCCTACAATGAGCAGTTCTTC
TRBD1	few	TRBV29-1	TRBJ2-3	CSVEGRDRFDTQYF	TGCAGCGTTGAAGGGCGGGACAGGTTTGATACGCAGTATTTT
TRBD2	-	TRBV29-1	TRBJ2-5	CSVAVAGRRETQYF	TGCAGCGTCGCCGTAGCGGGGCGGAGGGAGACCCAGTACTTC
TRBD2	-	TRBV30	TRBJ2-1	CAWSRASGSPYNEQFF	TGTGCCTGGAGTCGCGCTAGCGGGAGCCCTTACAATGAGCAGTTCTTC
-	once	TRBV20-1	TRBJ2-5	CSAFRQETQYF	TGCAGTGCTTTCCGGCAAGAGACCCAGTACTTC
TRBD2	few	TRBV30	TRBJ2-5	CAWSLAGGRSRETQYF	TGTGCCTGGAGTCTAGCGGGAGGGAGGTCACGAGAGACCCAGTACTTC
TRBD2	-	TRBV4-2	TRBJ2-7	CASSHLLAGPYEQYF	TGTGCCAGCAGCCACCTTCTAGCGGGACCCTACGAGCAGTACTTC
-	once	TRBV29-1	TRBJ2-1	CSVEVPFRVNEQFF	TGCAGCGTTGAAGTTCCCTTTAGGGTTAATGAGCAGTTCTTC
-	-	TRBV30	TRBJ2-1	CAWSPRLGEQFF	TGTGCCTGGAGTCCCCGGTTGGGTGAGCAGTTCTTC
-	-	TRBV30	TRBJ1-1	CAWSGSGGTEAFF	TGTGCCTGGAGTGGATCGGGGGGAACTGAAGCTTTCTTT
-	-	TRBV18	TRBJ1-1	CASSPREMTEAFF	TGTGCCAGCTCACCACGGGAGATGACTGAAGCTTTCTTT
-	few	TRBV5-1	TRBJ2-3	CASSGGRPPDTQYF	TGCGCCAGCAGCGGGGGGAGGCCGCCGGATACGCAGTATTTT
-	-	TRBV15	TRBJ1-4	CATSRDVTGQTRGKLFF	TGTGCCACCAGCAGAGATGTCACAGGACAGACGAGGGGAAAACTGTTTTTT
-	-	TRBV30	TRBJ1-2	CALDQGDGYTF	TGTGCCTTGGACCAGGGCGATGGCTACACCTTC
-	-	TRBV11-2	TRBJ2-3	CASSQASGTQYF	TGTGCCAGCAGCCAGGCGTCCGGGACGCAGTATTTT
-	-	TRBV18	TRBJ2-5	CASSPIQKETQYF	TGTGCCAGCTCACCAATACAGAAAGAGACCCAGTACTTC
TRBD2	-	TRBV2	TRBJ2-3	CASSGGLAGGNSDTQYF	TGTGCCAGCAGTGGAGGCCTAGCGGGAGGAAATTCAGATACGCAGTATTTT
TRBD2	-	TRBV29-1	TRBJ2-7	CSVEGRTSGLSYEQYF	TGCAGCGTTGAAGGCCGGACTAGCGGGTTGTCCTACGAGCAGTACTTC
-	once	TRBV10-3	TRBJ2-5	CAISVTVSVETQYF	TGTGCCATCAGTGTTACAGTCTCGGTAGAGACCCAGTACTTC
-	few	TRBV29-1	TRBJ2-7	CSVEDPSIGQYF	TGCAGCGTTGAAGATCCGTCCATTGGGCAGTACTTC
-	-	TRBV30	TRBJ2-3	CAWAESDTQYF	TGTGCCTGGGCAGAGTCAGATACGCAGTATTTT
TRBD1	few	TRBV7-9	TRBJ1-1	CASSVSGTGLRNTEAFF	TGTGCCAGCAGCGTAAGCGGGACAGGCCTAAGGAACACTGAAGCTTTCTTT
-	-	TRBV5-1	TRBJ1-3	CASAEGSSGNTIYF	TGCGCCAGCGCGGAGGGCTCCTCTGGAAACACCATATATTTT
TRBD2	few	TRBV29-1	TRBJ2-2	CSVAVAGGTGELFF	TGCAGCGTCGCGGTAGCGGGAGGTACCGGGGAGCTGTTTTTT
-	-	TRBV5-1	TRBJ2-5	CASSLVGSQETQYF	TGCGCCAGCAGCTTGGTTGGGTCGCAAGAGACCCAGTACTTC
-	-	TRBV29-1	TRBJ2-1	CSVERGTFNEQFF	TGCAGCGTTGAAAGGGGGACATTTAATGAGCAGTTCTTC
-	-	TRBV7-2	TRBJ2-5	CASSLGWAETQYF	TGTGCCAGCAGCTTGGGTTGGGCGGAGACCCAGTACTTC
-	-	TRBV7-6	TRBJ1-1	CASSLAGSTTEAFF	TGTGCCAGCAGCTTAGCAGGGAGTACCACTGAAGCTTTCTTT
-	-	TRBV28	TRBJ1-1	CASSLTGNTEAFF	TGTGCCAGCAGCCTGACAGGTAACACTGAAGCTTTCTTT
-	-	TRBV30	TRBJ2-3	CAWNPAVYTDTQYF	TGTGCCTGGAATCCAGCAGTCTACACAGATACGCAGTATTTT
-	-	TRBV5-4	TRBJ1-1	CASSLRQQNAEAFF	TGTGCCAGCAGCTTGCGACAGCAGAACGCTGAAGCTTTCTTT
TRBD2	-	TRBV11-2	TRBJ2-7	CASSLGTSGTEQYF	TGTGCCAGCAGCTTAGGAACTAGCGGGACCGAGCAGTACTTC
-	once	TRBV11-2	TRBJ2-4	CASSLDLADNIQYF	TGTGCCAGCAGCTTAGATCTGGCAGACAACATTCAGTACTTC
TRBD1	-	TRBV2	TRBJ1-2	CASSELTGAGYTF	TGTGCCAGCAGTGAATTAACAGGGGCTGGCTACACCTTC
TRBD2	few	TRBV7-2	TRBJ2-7	CASSLGRSGSGEQYF	TGTGCCAGCAGCTTAGGCAGGAGCGGGAGCGGAGAGCAGTACTTC
-	-	TRBV29-1	TRBJ2-1	CSGAGTDEQFF	TGCAGCGGTGCCGGGACCGATGAGCAGTTCTTC